Each of the 26 T cell receptor beta chains below was sequenced from the same sample in a study of chemoradiotherapy in HPV16-positive cancers. The repertoire was sequenced with immunoSEQ multiplex PCR; TCRdb's copy has only in-frame clones and lacks some. Here the sample spans under 50,000 clones, more than 65% being singletons. The sequenced sample was blood, obtained from a patient who underwent chemoradiotherapy. Source of these receptors: a human donor with HPV-associated anogenital cancer.

In this sample, this clone turned up a few times. Here the CDR3 reads CASSQDRRGYNSPLHF. In DNA form, the CDR3 reads TGCGCCAGCAGCCAAGATAGAAGGGGCTATAATTCACCCCTCCACTTT. The rearrangement links TRBV4-1 to TRBJ1-6, with D tentatively TRBD1 (5 bases). The V gene lost 0 bases and the J gene lost 3 bases, with 9 bases spanning the gap. The CDR3 is made up of 16 amino acids. Germline V lookup: CDR1 MGHRA, CDR2 YSYEKL.

This chain uses TRBV14 with TRBJ1-4; D not resolved. CDR3 size: 16 residues. Germline V gene data show CDR1 as SGHDN and CDR2 as FVKESK. Trimming removed 4 bases from V and 5 bases from J, with 17 bases in between. This chain's CDR3 is CASSLQTGRINEKLFF. The CDR3 nucleotides read TGTGCCAGCAGCCTTCAGACCGGACGGATAAATGAAAAACTGTTTTTT.

The rearrangement links TRBV5-1 to TRBJ1-2; D remains unclear. The V and J ends lost 1 base and 6 bases respectively, with 16 bases between them. The CDR3 contains 15 residues. CDR1 is SGHRS, CDR2 YFSETQ, per germline. As DNA, the CDR3 is TGCGCCAGCAGCTTGAGCGGTAGACCCCCCCATGGCTACACCTTC. This encodes CASSLSGRPPHGYTF.

The chain has TRBV7-9 and TRBJ2-7; D gene uncertain. The CDR3 is 15 amino acids. Trimming removed 5 bases at V and 0 bases at J, with 14 bases between. Germline V lookup: CDR1 SEHNR, CDR2 FQNEAQ (reference sequence). The DNA of the CDR3 is TGTGCCAGCAGCACGCCAAGTCTTTCCTCCTACGAGCAGTACTTC. Amino acids: CASSTPSLSSYEQYF.

The chain joins TRBV5-1 to TRBJ2-1, with D possibly matching TRBD1 (7 bases). Germline V CDR1 and CDR2: SGHRS, YFSETQ. The CDR3 runs to 18 residues. With 3 bases removed from V and 6 bases from J, the gap between germline ends came to 25 bases. The CDR3 region is CASSSGGGLALDSNEQFF. Here the CDR3 DNA reads TGCGCCAGCAGCTCTGGAGGGGGCCTAGCACTCGACTCCAATGAGCAGTTCTTC.

This rearrangement joins TRBV11-2 to TRBJ1-2, with D perhaps matching TRBD1 (6 bases). Trimming removed 5 bases from V and 5 bases from J, with 18 bases in between. Germline assignment: CDR1 SGHAT and CDR2 FQNNGV. This CDR3 is 15 amino acids long. For the CDR3, the DNA is TGTGCCAGCAGCGACACAGGGTCTCGTCTGTATGGCTACACCTTC. Amino acid sequence: CASSDTGSRLYGYTF.

The V gene is TRBV5-4, the J gene TRBJ1-2; TRBD1 agrees at 10 bases. The CDR3 covers 15 residues. CDR1 SGHNT and CDR2 YYREEE come from the germline V gene (reference sequence). The V and J ends lost 1 base and 7 bases, in that order; junction bases with no gene match: 7. CDR3 protein: CASSLTSGQGFGYTF. The CDR3 DNA reads TGTGCCAGCAGCTTGACATCGGGACAGGGGTTTGGCTACACCTTC. The full variable domain, completed using reference TRBV5-4 and TRBJ1-2, is ETGVTQSPTHLIKTRGQQVTLRCSSQSGHNTVSWYQQALGQGPQFIFQYYREEENGRGNFPPRFSGLQFPNYSSELNVNALELDDSALYLCASSLTSGQGFGYTFGSGTRLTVV.

V usage is TRBV7-3 and J usage is TRBJ2-1; maybe TRBD2 (6 bases). The CDR3 length is 15 residues. Germline CDR1 reads SGHTA; CDR2 reads FQGTGA. V lost 2 bases, J lost 8 bases, and 16 bases lay in between. The CDR3 bases are TGTGCCAGCAGCTTAGGGCGGGGTCCAACGGATGAGCAGTTCTTC. This gives the protein CASSLGRGPTDEQFF.

The V gene is TRBV10-3, the J gene TRBJ2-5, with unresolved D. CDR1 is ENHRY, CDR2 SYGVKD, per germline. V was clipped by 3 bases and J by 2 bases, with 4 bases between them. This CDR3 has 12 amino acids. CDR3 sequence: CAISDRQETQYF. The CDR3 bases are TGTGCCATCAGTGACAGGCAAGAGACCCAGTACTTC.

V is TRBV4-3 and J is TRBJ1-1, with D unresolved. V gave up 0 bases and J gave up 0 bases, with 11 bases separating them. The CDR3 has 16 residues. The germline gives CDR1 LGHNA, CDR2 YSLEER. The CDR3 spells CASSQDTPLMNTEAFF. CDR3 sequence (DNA): TGCGCCAGCAGCCAAGATACGCCCTTGATGAACACTGAAGCTTTCTTT.

The gene calls are TRBV2 and TRBJ1-1; the D is unclear. The CDR3 is 15 amino acids. The V gene's germline CDR1 is SNHLY and CDR2 FYNNEI. Trimming stripped 7 bases from V and 1 base from J, with 16 bases between. CDR3 loop: CASILYEGGNTEAFF. CDR3 bases: TGTGCCAGCATTTTGTACGAGGGAGGGAACACTGAAGCTTTCTTT.

The V call is TRBV6-6, the J call TRBJ2-2, with TRBD1 matching 11 bases. After removal of 8 bases from V and 6 bases from J, the junction contained 2 bases not matched to a gene. This CDR3 has 13 amino acids. Germline V gene sequence: CDR1 MNHNY, CDR2 SVGAGI (reference sequence). The CDR3 sequence is CASGQGASGELFF. As DNA, the CDR3 is TGTGCCAGCGGACAGGGGGCGTCCGGGGAGCTGTTTTTT.

The chain combines TRBV11-2 with TRBJ1-2, with D possibly being TRBD1 (5 bases). Germline assignment: CDR1 SGHAT and CDR2 FQNNGV. The CDR3 covers 16 residues. Deletions cut 2 bases from V and 4 bases from J, with 17 bases between. The CDR3 DNA follows: TGTGCCAGCAGCTTACCGCCCCAGGGATCGATCTATGGCTACACCTTC. Encoded protein: CASSLPPQGSIYGYTF.

This clone has more than one count but fewer than ten. The chain is built from TRBV5-1 and TRBJ1-6; D possibly corresponds to TRBD1 (5 bases). The CDR3 covers 14 residues. CDR1 and CDR2 (germline): SGHRS, YFSETQ. The ends were cut back, 0 bases at V and 7 bases at J, with 8 bases in the middle. The CDR3 nucleotides read TGCGCCAGCAGCTTGGCAGGGACGAATTCACCCCTCCACTTT. Its protein product is CASSLAGTNSPLHF.

The rearrangement links TRBV19 to TRBJ1-6; no firm D call. V lost 9 bases and J 0 bases, leaving 12 bases between the germline ends. CDR3 size: 15 residues. CDR1 and CDR2 from the germline V gene are LNHDA and SQIVND (reference sequence). CDR3 in amino acids: CASTTGNSYNSPLHF. Here the CDR3 DNA reads TGTGCCAGCACAACGGGTAACTCCTATAATTCACCCCTCCACTTT.

This chain connects TRBV6-5 to TRBJ1-1; possibly TRBD1 for D (5 bases). Deletions cut 0 bases from V and 1 base from J, with 9 bases between. This CDR3 has 15 residues. Germline CDR1 and CDR2: MNHEY and SVGAGI. This CDR3 reads CASSYSNRRNTEAFF. CDR3 nucleotides: TGTGCCAGCAGTTACTCAAACAGGAGGAACACTGAAGCTTTCTTT.

The V and J genes are TRBV5-6 and TRBJ1-4, with 7 bases identical to TRBD1. V lost 4 bases to trimming and J lost 5 bases; unmatched junction nucleotides: 8. Per germline, CDR1 SGHDT and CDR2 YYEEEE. This CDR3 has 15 amino acids. The CDR3 spells CASSVRETGNEKLFF. The CDR3 region has the DNA TGTGCCAGCAGCGTACGTGAGACAGGGAATGAAAAACTGTTTTTT.

J is TRBJ2-1 and V is TRBV11-3, with D uncertain. The CDR3 is made up of 15 amino acids. CDR1 is SGHNT and CDR2 is YENEEA in the germline V gene. Trimming left V 0 bases short and J 6 bases short, with 12 bases between. The CDR3: CASSLDPVASNEQFF. CDR3 sequence (DNA): TGTGCCAGCAGCTTAGATCCAGTGGCATCCAATGAGCAGTTCTTC.

The gene calls are TRBV5-6 and TRBJ1-3; no clear D. Trimming took off 4 bases at V and 0 bases at J, with 11 bases between the two ends. CDR1 and CDR2 from the germline V gene are SGHDT and YYEEEE. The CDR3 runs 15 residues. The CDR3 bases are TGTGCCAGCAGCGTGACGGGCCACTCTGGAAACACCATATATTTT. Translation: CASSVTGHSGNTIYF.

The chain employs TRBV5-1 and TRBJ2-5; 8 bases are a match to TRBD2. CDR1 is SGHRS, CDR2 YFSETQ, per germline. This CDR3 spans 16 amino acids. Trimming cost V 0 bases and J 2 bases; bases outside gene matches: 6. The CDR3 spells CASSLAGASGQETQYF. In DNA, the CDR3 is TGCGCCAGCAGCTTGGCGGGGGCTAGCGGGCAAGAGACCCAGTACTTC.

This chain connects TRBV27 to TRBJ2-7; D might be TRBD1 (5 bases). V lost 8 bases and J lost 5, with 13 bases in between. The CDR3 has 12 residues. Germline CDR1 MNHEY, CDR2 SMNVEV (reference sequence). For the CDR3, the DNA is TGTGCCAGCTCTCCAGGGCCCCACGAGCAGTACTTC. It is translated as CASSPGPHEQYF.

The chain is built from TRBV12-5 and TRBJ1-5; D is ambiguous. Germline V gene data show CDR1 as LGHNT and CDR2 as FRNRAP. V gave up 6 bases and J gave up 1 base, with 7 bases separating them. The CDR3 consists of 13 residues. The CDR3 loop is CASGLNSNQPQHF. CDR3 bases: TGTGCTAGTGGCCTCAACAGCAATCAGCCCCAGCATTTT.

V usage is TRBV30 and J usage is TRBJ2-3; weak D call: TRBD1 (6 bases). The CDR3 is made up of 16 amino acids. Germline loops: CDR1 GTSNPN, CDR2 SVGIG (reference sequence). V lost 5 bases and J lost 2, with 20 bases in between. The CDR3 sequence is CAWSLGGPTLTDTQYF. CDR3 in DNA: TGTGCCTGGTCGCTAGGGGGACCGACACTCACAGATACGCAGTATTTT. The complete variable domain, with remaining parts taken from reference TRBV30 and TRBJ2-3, reads SQTIHQWPATLVQPVGSPLSLECTVEGTSNPNLYWYRQAAGRGLQLLFYSVGIGQISSEVPQNLSASRPQDRQFILSSKKLLLSDSGFYLCAWSLGGPTLTDTQYFGPGTRLTVL.

The gene calls are TRBV5-1 and TRBJ1-2, with no clear D. Trimming took off 0 bases at V and 2 bases at J, with 5 bases between the two ends. Germline CDR1 reads SGHRS; CDR2 reads YFSETQ. The CDR3 is 13 amino acids. The CDR3, as DNA: TGCGCCAGCAGCTTGGACATGAACTATGGCTACACCTTC. Residues: CASSLDMNYGYTF.

This clone was found a few times. V and J are TRBV7-2 and TRBJ1-6; 8 bases align to TRBD1. V lost 5 bases to trimming and J lost 8 bases; unmatched junction nucleotides: 11. The germline V gene encodes CDR1 SGHTA and CDR2 FQGNSA. The CDR3 sequence is 16 residues long. The chain's CDR3 is CASSGPRQGRYSPLHF. In nucleotides, the CDR3 is TGTGCCAGCAGCGGACCACGACAGGGGCGTTATTCACCCCTCCACTTT. The whole variable domain, remainder taken from reference TRBV7-2 and TRBJ1-6, is GAGVSQSPSNKVTEKGKDVELRCDPISGHTALYWYRQSLGQGLEFLIYFQGNSAPDKSGLPSDRFSAERTGGSVSTLTIQRTQQEDSAVYLCASSGPRQGRYSPLHFGNGTRLTVT.

This clone was counted once. This sequence joins TRBV7-9 and TRBJ1-4; D gene uncertain. In germline, CDR1 is SEHNR, CDR2 FQNEAQ (reference sequence). V was clipped by 4 bases and J by 1 base, with 7 bases between them. This CDR3 is built from 14 residues. The CDR3 region is CASSSELTNEKLFF. CDR3 sequence (DNA): TGTGCCAGCAGCTCCGAGTTAACTAATGAAAAACTGTTTTTT.